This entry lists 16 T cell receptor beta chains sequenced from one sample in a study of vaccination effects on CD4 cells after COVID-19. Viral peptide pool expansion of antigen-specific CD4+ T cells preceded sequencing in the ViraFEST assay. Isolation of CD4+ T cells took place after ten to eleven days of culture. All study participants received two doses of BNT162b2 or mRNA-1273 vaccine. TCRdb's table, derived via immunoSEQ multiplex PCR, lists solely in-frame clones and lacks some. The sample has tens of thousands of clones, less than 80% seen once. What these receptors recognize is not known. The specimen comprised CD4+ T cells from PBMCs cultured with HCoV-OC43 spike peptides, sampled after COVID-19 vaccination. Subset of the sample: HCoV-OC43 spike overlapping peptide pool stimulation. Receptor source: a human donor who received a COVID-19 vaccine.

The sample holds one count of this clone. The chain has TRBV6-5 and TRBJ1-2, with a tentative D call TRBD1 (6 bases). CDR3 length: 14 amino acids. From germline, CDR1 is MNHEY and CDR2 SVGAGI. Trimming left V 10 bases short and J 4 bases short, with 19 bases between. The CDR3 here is CATRGYPGAYGYTF. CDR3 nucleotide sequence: TGTGCCACCCGGGGGTACCCAGGGGCCTATGGCTACACCTTC.

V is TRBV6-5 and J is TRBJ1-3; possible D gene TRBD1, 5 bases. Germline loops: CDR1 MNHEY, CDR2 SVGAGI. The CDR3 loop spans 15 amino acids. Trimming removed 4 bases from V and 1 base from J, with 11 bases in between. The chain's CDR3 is CASSFLGASGNTIYF. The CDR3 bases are TGTGCCAGCAGTTTCCTTGGGGCTTCTGGAAACACCATATATTTT.

The CDR3 here is CASSEGQGNIREKLFF. DNA of the CDR3: TGTGCCAGCAGCGAGGGACAGGGGAACATCCGAGAAAAACTGTTTTTT. The V call is TRBV5-8, the J call TRBJ1-4; 10 bases align to TRBD1. Trimming removed 4 bases from V and 8 bases from J; junction bases left unmatched: 11. The germline CDR1 and CDR2 sequences are SGHTS and YDEGEE. This CDR3 spans 16 amino acids.

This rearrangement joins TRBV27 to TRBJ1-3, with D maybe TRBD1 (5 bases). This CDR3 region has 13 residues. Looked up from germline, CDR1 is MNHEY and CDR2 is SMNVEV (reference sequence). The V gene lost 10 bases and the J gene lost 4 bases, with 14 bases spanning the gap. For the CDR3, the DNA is TGTGCCACCCGTACTGGGGCCGGAAACACCATATATTTT. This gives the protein CATRTGAGNTIYF.

DNA of the CDR3: TGTGCCAGCAGTGAAGGGACAGGGAATGGCTACACCTTC. Amino acids: CASSEGTGNGYTF. The V gene is TRBV6-1, the J gene TRBJ1-2; TRBD1 agrees at 8 bases. The CDR3 extends over 13 amino acids. Germline trimming cut 1 base from V and 6 bases from J; bases unmatched to any gene: 1. In germline, CDR1 is MNHNS, CDR2 SASEGT.

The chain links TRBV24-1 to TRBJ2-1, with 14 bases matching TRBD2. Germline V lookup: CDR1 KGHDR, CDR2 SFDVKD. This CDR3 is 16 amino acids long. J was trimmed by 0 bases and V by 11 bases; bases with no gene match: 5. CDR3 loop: CAISGTSGSSYNEQFF. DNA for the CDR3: TGTGCCATCAGCGGGACTAGCGGGAGCTCCTACAATGAGCAGTTCTTC.

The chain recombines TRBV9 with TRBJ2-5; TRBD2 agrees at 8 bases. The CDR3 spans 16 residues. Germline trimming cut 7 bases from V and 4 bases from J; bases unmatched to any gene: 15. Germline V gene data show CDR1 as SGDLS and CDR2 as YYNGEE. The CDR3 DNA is TGTGCCAGCGGGTGGGGCGGGGGGTCACCGGGAGAGACCCAGTACTTC. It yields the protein CASGWGGGSPGETQYF.

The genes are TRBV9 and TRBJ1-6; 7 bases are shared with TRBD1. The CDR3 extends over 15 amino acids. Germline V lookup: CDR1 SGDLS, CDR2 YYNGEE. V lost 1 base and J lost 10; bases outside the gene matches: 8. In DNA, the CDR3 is TGTGCCAGCAGCGTACAGGGGGGAGATCGCTCACCCCTCCACTTT. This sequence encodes CASSVQGGDRSPLHF.

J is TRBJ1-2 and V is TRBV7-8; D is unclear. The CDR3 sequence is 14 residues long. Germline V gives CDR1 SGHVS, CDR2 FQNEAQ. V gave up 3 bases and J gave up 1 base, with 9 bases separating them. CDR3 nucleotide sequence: TGTGCCAGCAGCTTCACGGAACTTAACTATGGCTACACCTTC. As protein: CASSFTELNYGYTF.

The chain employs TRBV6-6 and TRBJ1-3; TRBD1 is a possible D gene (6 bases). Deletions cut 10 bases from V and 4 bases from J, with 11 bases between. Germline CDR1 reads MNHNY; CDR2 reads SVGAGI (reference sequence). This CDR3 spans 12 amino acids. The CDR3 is CATTGQGNTIYF. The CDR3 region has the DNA TGTGCCACAACCGGACAGGGAAACACCATATATTTT.

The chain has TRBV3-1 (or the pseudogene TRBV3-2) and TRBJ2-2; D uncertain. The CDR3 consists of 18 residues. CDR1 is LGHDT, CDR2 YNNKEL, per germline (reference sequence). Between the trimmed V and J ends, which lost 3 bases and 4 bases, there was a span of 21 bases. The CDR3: CASSQRPQVLWTTGELFF. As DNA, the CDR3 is TGTGCCAGCAGCCAGCGACCGCAGGTTTTGTGGACCACCGGGGAGCTGTTTTTT.

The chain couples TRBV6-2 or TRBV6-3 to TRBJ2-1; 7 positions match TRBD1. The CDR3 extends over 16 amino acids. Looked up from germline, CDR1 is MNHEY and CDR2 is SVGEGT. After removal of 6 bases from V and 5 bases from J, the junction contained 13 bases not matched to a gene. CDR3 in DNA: TGTGCCAGCAGACCTCCGGGACAGAGACAAAACAATGAGCAGTTCTTC. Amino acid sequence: CASRPPGQRQNNEQFF.

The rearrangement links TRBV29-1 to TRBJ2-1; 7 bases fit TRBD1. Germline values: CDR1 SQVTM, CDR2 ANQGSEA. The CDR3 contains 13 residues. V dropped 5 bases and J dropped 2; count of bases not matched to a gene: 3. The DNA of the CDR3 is TGCAGCGTTTCCACAGGGGCCTACAATGAGCAGTTCTTC. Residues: CSVSTGAYNEQFF.

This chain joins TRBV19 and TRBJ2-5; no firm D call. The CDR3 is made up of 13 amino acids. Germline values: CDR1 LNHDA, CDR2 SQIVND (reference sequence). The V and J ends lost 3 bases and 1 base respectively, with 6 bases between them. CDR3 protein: CASSMSTQETQYF. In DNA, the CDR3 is TGTGCCAGTAGTATGTCTACCCAAGAGACCCAGTACTTC.

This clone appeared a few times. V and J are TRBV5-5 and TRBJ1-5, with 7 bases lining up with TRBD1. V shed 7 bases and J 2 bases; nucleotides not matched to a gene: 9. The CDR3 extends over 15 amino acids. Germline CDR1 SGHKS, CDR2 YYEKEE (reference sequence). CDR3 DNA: TGTGCCAGCGGAAGAGAAGGGGGCCGCAATCAGCCCCAGCATTTT. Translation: CASGREGGRNQPQHF.

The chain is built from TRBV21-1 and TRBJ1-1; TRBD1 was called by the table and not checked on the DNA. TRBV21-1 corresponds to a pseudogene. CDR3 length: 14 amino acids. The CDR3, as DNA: TGTGCCAGCAGCACACTACAGGGTCCACCTGAAGCTTTCTTT. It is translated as CASSTLQGPPEAFF.